The sequence of this T cell receptor (beta chain) was determined in a study of CD8+ T cells in alopecia areata. Study as a whole: A 6-month off-drug phase came after tofacitinib, which had lasted 6 to 18 months.

Overall study findings and caveats: The study found tofacitinib significantly decreased scalp clonality and expanded CD8+ clones among the top 100. Clonality in lesional scalp, especially alopecia totalis/universalis, exceeded that of normal scalp.

Once RNA had been extracted, it was reverse transcribed into cDNA to act as the sequencing template. Some clones are missing from TCRdb's copy, which holds only in-frame ones; the method was immunoSEQ multiplex PCR. This table has 160,000 or so clones, 50% to 75% appearing once. About this clone itself: The antigen remains undetermined.

This sample's treatment: oral pan-JAK inhibitor, 5-10 mg twice daily. This specimen consisted of CD4+ T cells sorted from blood, obtained at roughly week 55, from a patient treated with tofacitinib. The clonotype comes from a human donor with alopecia areata.

CDR3 amino acids: CASSLVESGPQETQYF. The CDR3 bases are TGCGCCAGCAGCTTGGTGGAGTCTGGTCCTCAAGAGACCCAGTACTTC. The chain carries TRBV5-1 and TRBJ2-5, with unresolved D. Germline lookup yields CDR1 SGHRS and CDR2 YFSETQ. V lost 0 bases and J 2 bases, leaving 14 bases between the germline ends. CDR3 length: 16 residues. The complete variable domain, with remaining parts taken from reference TRBV5-1 and TRBJ2-5, reads KAGVTQTPRYLIKTRGQQVTLSCSPISGHRSVSWYQQTPGQGLQFLFEYFSETQRNKGNFPGRFSGRQFSNSRSEMNVSTLELGDSALYLCASSLVESGPQETQYFGPGTRLLVL.